This T cell receptor (beta chain) was observed in a study of response to subunit inactivated influenza vaccine (dated by TCRdb to about 2018). For the study in its entirety: The study used deep quantitative T cell receptor repertoire profiling to track responses to a trivalent subunit inactivated influenza vaccine. Overall results and qualifications from the work: According to the authors, only a limited number of new T cells may be recruited by each seasonal influenza vaccination.

The CDR3 sequence holds 17 residues, the cysteine and phenylalanine included. CDR3 DNA is the only sequence kept; it has 51 bases, read in frame from the first base. The germline V end is reduced by 8 bases and the J end by 8 bases; junction bases left unmatched: 17. CDR1 and CDR2, looked up from the germline V gene (reference sequence), are SEHNR and FQNEAQ. Remarks on this clonotype: There is no known antigen for this receptor. Within one base of it there is no much larger clone, and no base qualities were kept.

The library was produced with RT-PCR. The instrument was an Illumina HiSeq 2500. Through fastp at Q25 and MiXCR, TCRdb rebuilt clones from the public reads, retaining in-frame beta chains. Under each unique CDR3 protein, matching rows form one entry showing the most common genes and DNA. The sample table shows 550,000 to 800,000 distinct CDR3 sequences, and about 14% are seen once. The ten largest account for around 6.5% of the sample. The receptor's source is a man aged 50-60 years who received an inactivated influenza vaccine. Donor details come from another sample of the same person, matched by shared clones. The sequences come from PBMCs from blood, collected 14 days before vaccination. The chain links TRBV7-9 with TRBJ2-1; 11 junctional bases match TRBD2. The CDR3 in this case is CASFSSGRAFWWDEQFF. The sequenced DNA is TGTGCCAGCTTTAGTAGCGGGAGGGCCTTCTGGTGGGATGAGCAGTTCTTC.